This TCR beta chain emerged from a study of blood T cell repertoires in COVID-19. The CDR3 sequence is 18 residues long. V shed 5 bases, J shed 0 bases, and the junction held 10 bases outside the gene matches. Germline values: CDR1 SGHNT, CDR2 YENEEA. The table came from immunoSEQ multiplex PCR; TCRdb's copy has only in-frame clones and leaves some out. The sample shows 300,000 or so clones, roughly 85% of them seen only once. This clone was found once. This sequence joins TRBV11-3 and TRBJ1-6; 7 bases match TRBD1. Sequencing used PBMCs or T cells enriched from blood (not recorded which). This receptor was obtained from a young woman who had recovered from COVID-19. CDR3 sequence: CASSKSDRVGSYNSPLHF. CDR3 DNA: TGTGCCAGCAGCAAAAGTGACAGGGTAGGCTCCTATAATTCACCCCTCCACTTT.